This T cell receptor beta chain was captured by sequencing in a study of blood T cell repertoires in COVID-19. For the study at large: T cells, B-cell-depleted T cells, or PBMCs provided the cDNA or gDNA that served as material.

Assay used: immunoSEQ multiplex PCR; TCRdb lists only in-frame clones, some missing. The sample shows 65,000 to 90,000 clones, approximately 88% of them seen only once. Germline CDR1 PRHDT, CDR2 FYEKMQ (reference sequence). This CDR3 spans 16 amino acids. V was pared by 5 bases and J by 5 bases, with 7 bases of the junction left unmatched. The J gene is TRBJ2-2, the V gene TRBV13; 11 bases match TRBD2. Sequences were obtained from peripheral blood. This clonotype was sampled from a woman older than 75 with acute or convalescent COVID-19. The CDR3 loop is CASSPRLAGTTGELFF. CDR3 DNA sequence: TGTGCCAGCAGCCCACGACTAGCGGGGACTACCGGGGAGCTGTTTTTT.